The next 5 T cell receptor beta chains were all read from a single sample in a study of blood T cells in healthy people across ages. A second PCR, run for 7 to 11 cycles, used a sample-barcoded 5' primer plus a J-beta primer mix. One entry per CDR3 protein results from TCRdb running MiXCR on the 5' RACE reads. The table records 780,000 or so distinct CDR3 sequences, approximately 60% of them present only once. The sequenced material came from blood. All receptors derive from a man aged 40-49 years in good health.

The chain links TRBV7-2 to TRBJ1-6, with TRBD1 matching over 8 bases. CDR1 is SGHTA and CDR2 is FQGNSA in the germline V gene. Losses at the gene ends were 1 base for V and 9 bases for J; bases not matched to a gene: 5. This CDR3 is 15 amino acids long. The chain's CDR3 is CASSLEDRDSSPLHF. The DNA of the CDR3 is TGTGCCAGCAGCTTAGAGGACAGGGATTCTTCACCCCTCCACTTT.

The chain employs TRBV7-3 and TRBJ2-7, with D perhaps TRBD1 or TRBD2 (5 bases each). The length of the CDR3 is 15 residues. CDR1 is SGHTA and CDR2 is FQGTGA in the germline V gene. With 5 bases removed from V and 7 bases from J, the gap between germline ends came to 21 bases. The CDR3 coding sequence is TGTGCCAGCAGCAAGGGACGGAACTCCTACAATGAGCAGTACTTC. Encoded protein: CASSKGRNSYNEQYF.

The rearrangement links TRBV18 to TRBJ1-2, with D unclear. The germline gives CDR1 KGHSH, CDR2 LQKENI. The CDR3 covers 13 residues. The V end was cut by 1 base, the J end by 3 bases, with 6 bases between. The CDR3 DNA is TGTGCCAGCTCACCACAGCAGGACTATGGCTACACCTTC. This translates into CASSPQQDYGYTF.

This clonotype was picked up a small number of times. The chain combines TRBV20-1 with TRBJ1-6; 7 positions agree with TRBD1. The CDR3 spans 16 residues. The V segment lost 6 bases and the J segment 0 bases; nucleotides outside the gene matches: 8. CDR1 is DFQATT, CDR2 SNEGSKA, per germline (reference sequence). The chain's CDR3 is CSARQGASSYNSPLHF. As DNA, the CDR3 is TGCAGTGCCAGACAGGGAGCGAGCTCCTATAATTCACCCCTCCACTTT.

In its sample, this clonotype was seen a few times. The chain employs TRBV7-8 and TRBJ2-2; TRBD1 aligns across 11 bases. The CDR3 sequence is 16 residues long. V lost 0 bases and J lost 4; bases outside the gene matches: 1. CDR1 SGHVS and CDR2 FQNEAQ come from the germline V gene. The CDR3, as DNA: TGTGCCAGCAGCTTAGCAGGGACAGGGGGCACCGGGGAGCTGTTTTTT. It yields the protein CASSLAGTGGTGELFF.